The clone carrying this TCR beta chain was counted between two and nine times. The treatment was: randomized to nivolumab then ipilimumab (arm A) or the reverse (arm B). Per germline, CDR1 GTSNPN and CDR2 SVGIG (reference sequence). The CDR3 totals 14 residues. Trimming took 0 bases from V and 2 from J, leaving 10 bases between them. This specimen comes from a study of sequential checkpoint blockade in melanoma. Study overall: Arm A got nivolumab then ipilimumab; arm B the reverse, 1:1. Matched biopsies came pretreatment and at week 13 for some 22 patients.

Profiled with immunoSEQ multiplex PCR; TCRdb holds only in-frame clones, not every one. The data contain roughly 20,000 clones, around 30% of them singletons. V is TRBV30 and J is TRBJ1-2; no definite D call. The sequences come from tumor tissue (inferred from file names), collected from a patient given nivolumab and ipilimumab in sequence. The TCR originated in a human donor with melanoma. In DNA form, the CDR3 reads TGTGCCTGGAGTGTACAGTCACTAAACTATGGCTACACCTTC. The encoded protein is CAWSVQSLNYGYTF. Together with reference TRBV30 and TRBJ1-2, the CDR3 gives the full variable domain: SQTIHQWPATLVQPVGSPLSLECTVEGTSNPNLYWYRQAAGRGLQLLFYSVGIGQISSEVPQNLSASRPQDRQFILSSKKLLLSDSGFYLCAWSVQSLNYGYTFGSGTRLTVV.